Listed here are 12 T cell receptor beta chains from one sample, sequenced in a study of T cells in Graves' hyperthyroidism and ophthalmopathy. The investigators amplified TCR beta CDR3 regions from RNA transcripts. Initially, a first-round RT-PCR of the TCR CDR3 employed the HTBI primer set. TCRdb redid the calling of the multiplex PCR reads with MiXCR, one entry per CDR3 protein. Of a few hundred thousand distinct CDR3 sequences listed, 15% to 18% are singletons. Sequences were obtained from blood. The receptors originated from a woman under 30 with Graves' hyperthyroidism.

This clonotype was detected many times. V gene TRBV6-1 combines with J gene TRBJ2-3; 9 bases map to TRBD2. The germline gives CDR1 MNHNS, CDR2 SASEGT. The ends lost 0 bases at V and 1 base at J; junction bases unmatched: 5. The CDR3 runs 17 residues. CDR3 loop: CASSEAGSGGRTDTQYF. CDR3 nucleotide sequence: TGTGCCAGCAGTGAAGCGGGCAGCGGGGGGCGCACAGATACGCAGTATTTT.

The table lists this clonotype with many counts. This chain connects TRBV5-1 to TRBJ1-5; D gene ambiguous. Germline V gene sequence: CDR1 SGHRS, CDR2 YFSETQ. The CDR3 is made up of 14 amino acids. Trimming took off 4 bases at V and 6 bases at J, with 14 bases between the two ends. CDR3 DNA: TGCGCCAGCAGCCCTGGCGTCGAGAGTCAGCCCCAGCATTTT. Protein sequence: CASSPGVESQPQHF.

The table lists this clonotype with a count of one. J is TRBJ2-5 and V is TRBV5-1; tentative D call: TRBD1 (6 bases). Trimming left V 3 bases short and J 2 bases short, with 11 bases between. In germline, CDR1 is SGHRS, CDR2 YFSETQ. The CDR3 extends over 14 amino acids. The CDR3 DNA sequence: TGCGCCAGCAGCTCTCACGACAGGCAAGAGACCCAGTACTTC. Encoded protein: CASSSHDRQETQYF.

About this clonotype itself: One base away lies a much larger clone, so this may be a sequencing read error. The gene calls are TRBV7-9 and TRBJ1-2; D uncertain. CDR3 size: 15 residues. The germline V gene encodes CDR1 SEHNR and CDR2 FQNEAQ (reference sequence). The CDR3 loop is CACSLVGLANYGYTF. The DNA of the CDR3 is TGTGCCTGCAGCTTAGTCGGACTCGCTAACTATGGCTACACCTTC.

This clonotype has ten or more counts. The gene calls are TRBV24-1 and TRBJ2-3; 8 positions match TRBD1. The CDR3 spans 15 residues. After removal of 3 bases from V and 4 bases from J, the junction contained 5 bases not matched to a gene. Germline V gives CDR1 KGHDR, CDR2 SFDVKD. DNA for the CDR3: TGTGCCACCAGTGATGACTCGGACAGGGCAGATACGCAGTATTTT. It is translated as CATSDDSDRADTQYF.

This clonotype has a count of ten or more. V and J are TRBV10-3 and TRBJ2-5, with TRBD2 matching over 11 bases. This CDR3 comprises 16 residues. V was pared by 8 bases and J by 3 bases, with 11 bases of the junction left unmatched. The V gene's germline CDR1 is ENHRY and CDR2 SYGVKD. The CDR3 is CAIRGYGLAGEETQYF. The CDR3 coding sequence is TGTGCCATCCGGGGATACGGACTAGCGGGCGAAGAGACCCAGTACTTC.

In this sample, this clonotype turned up many times. The chain links TRBV6-1 to TRBJ1-5; D not certain. This CDR3 has 14 amino acids. Germline-derived CDR1 and CDR2 are MNHNS and SASEGT. The V end was cut by 4 bases, the J end by 0 bases, with 7 bases between. CDR3 loop: CASSGVNSNQPQHF. CDR3 sequence (DNA): TGTGCCAGCAGTGGCGTTAATAGCAATCAGCCCCAGCATTTT.

This clonotype was picked up many times. The V call is TRBV9, the J call TRBJ2-3; D not resolved. This CDR3 spans 12 amino acids. Germline V gives CDR1 SGDLS, CDR2 YYNGEE. With 6 bases removed from V and 3 bases from J, the gap between germline ends came to 8 bases. CDR3 in amino acids: CASTIVTDTQYF. CDR3 bases: TGTGCCAGCACCATTGTGACAGATACGCAGTATTTT.

This clonotype showed up many times. The chain combines TRBV3-1 with TRBJ1-4; tentatively, D is TRBD1 (6 bases). The V end was cut by 4 bases, the J end by 10 bases, with 16 bases between. CDR3 length equals 14 residues. The germline CDR1 and CDR2 sequences are LGHDT and YNNKEL (reference sequence). CDR3 in amino acids: CASSRPGEVVKLFF. The CDR3 DNA reads TGTGCCAGCAGCCGCCCAGGGGAAGTGGTAAAACTGTTTTTT. Full variable domain (outside the CDR3, taken from reference TRBV3-1 and TRBJ1-4): DTAVSQTPKYLVTQMGNDKSIKCEQNLGHDTMYWYKQDSKKFLKIMFSYNNKELIINETVPNRFSPKSPDKAHLNLHINSLELGDSAVYFCASSRPGEVVKLFFGSGTQLSVL.

This clonotype was recorded many times. A much larger clone is a single base away; this may be a read error. The chain joins TRBV11-2 to TRBJ2-1, with D perhaps matching TRBD1 (5 bases). The germline CDR1 and CDR2 sequences are SGHAT and FQNNGV. This CDR3 comprises 17 residues. V was clipped by 5 bases and J by 5 bases, with 22 bases between them. The CDR3 spells CASSRYSAGREDNEQFF. In nucleotides, the CDR3 is TGTGCCAGCAGCCGCTACTCCGCAGGGCGTGAAGACAATGAGCAGTTCTTC.

This clonotype was observed many times. The J gene is TRBJ2-2, the V gene TRBV5-6; D call uncertain. This CDR3 is 13 amino acids long. CDR1 is SGHDT, CDR2 YYEEEE, per germline. Trimming removed 2 bases from V and 5 bases from J, with 7 bases in between. The CDR3 nucleotides are TGTGCCAGCAGCTTTGGGCATACCGGGGAGCTGTTTTTT. Its protein product is CASSFGHTGELFF.

V gene TRBV10-3 combines with J gene TRBJ2-3, with D possibly TRBD1 on 6 matching bases. V was clipped by 2 bases and J by 5 bases, with 14 bases between them. The CDR3 length is 15 residues. Germline loops: CDR1 ENHRY, CDR2 SYGVKD. CDR3 loop: CAISEQNTGLDTQYF. In DNA, the CDR3 is TGTGCCATCAGTGAGCAAAACACAGGGCTAGATACGCAGTATTTT.